This T cell receptor (beta chain) is drawn from a study of shared clonotypes between healthy human individuals. Study-level results: Unshared clonotypes carried lower generation probabilities than those common to all four donors.

Every subset's genomic DNA went evenly onto several immunoSEQ plates. Original processing methods: Junction-only sequences without quality scores were provided by ImmunoSEQ, so filtering was different. Profiled with immunoSEQ multiplex PCR; TCRdb holds only in-frame clones, not every one. The V and J calls and clone size are taken from that table; D and trimming were inferred from the DNA. The data show more than 2,000,000 clones, more than 80% seen once. Comments on this clone: Its antigen remains unknown.

The sequenced material came from naive CD4+ T cells sorted from blood. Subset denoted: CD45RA+ positively selected. The clonotype originates from a man between 18 and 35 years old in good health.

The CDR3 loop reads CSVVGGARSKNIQYF. The CDR3, as DNA: TGCAGCGTTGTAGGGGGGGCGAGATCCAAAAACATTCAGTACTTC. The chain uses TRBV29-1 and TRBJ2-4, with D possibly TRBD2 on 7 matching bases. This CDR3 is built from 15 residues. Germline V CDR1 and CDR2: SQVTM, ANQGSEA. Trimming shortened V by 4 bases and J by 2 bases, and 15 bases separated the two germline ends.